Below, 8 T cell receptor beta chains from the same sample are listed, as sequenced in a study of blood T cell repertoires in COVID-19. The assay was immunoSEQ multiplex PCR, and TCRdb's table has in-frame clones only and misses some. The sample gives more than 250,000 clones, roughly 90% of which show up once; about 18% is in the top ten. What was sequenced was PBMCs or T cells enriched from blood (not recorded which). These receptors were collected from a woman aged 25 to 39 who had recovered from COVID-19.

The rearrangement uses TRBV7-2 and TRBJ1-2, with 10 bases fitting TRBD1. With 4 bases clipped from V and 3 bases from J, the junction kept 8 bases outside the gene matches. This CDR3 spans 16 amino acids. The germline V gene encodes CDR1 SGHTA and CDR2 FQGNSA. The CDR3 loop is CASSSGTGVIDYGYTF. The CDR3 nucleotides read TGTGCCAGCAGCTCCGGGACAGGGGTGATCGACTATGGCTACACCTTC.

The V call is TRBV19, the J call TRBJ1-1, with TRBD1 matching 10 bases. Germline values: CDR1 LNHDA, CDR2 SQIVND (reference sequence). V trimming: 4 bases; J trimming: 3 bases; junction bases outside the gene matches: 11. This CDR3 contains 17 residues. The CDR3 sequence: CASSKHPGQGFDTEAFF. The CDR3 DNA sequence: TGTGCCAGTAGTAAACATCCGGGACAGGGGTTTGACACTGAAGCTTTCTTT.

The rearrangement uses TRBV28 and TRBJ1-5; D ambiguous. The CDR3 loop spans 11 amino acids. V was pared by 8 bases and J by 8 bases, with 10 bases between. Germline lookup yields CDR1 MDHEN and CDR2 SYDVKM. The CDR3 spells CASSTTEPQHF. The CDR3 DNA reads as TGTGCCAGCTCGACTACGGAGCCCCAGCATTTT.

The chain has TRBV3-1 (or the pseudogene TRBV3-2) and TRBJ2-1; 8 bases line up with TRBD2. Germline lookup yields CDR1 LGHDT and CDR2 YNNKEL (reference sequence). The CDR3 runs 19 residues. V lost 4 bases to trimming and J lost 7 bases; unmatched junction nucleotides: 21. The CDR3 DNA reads TGTGCCAGCAGCCCGAAACTAACCGATCTAGCGGGCGCTTATAATGAGCAGTTCTTC. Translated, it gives CASSPKLTDLAGAYNEQFF.

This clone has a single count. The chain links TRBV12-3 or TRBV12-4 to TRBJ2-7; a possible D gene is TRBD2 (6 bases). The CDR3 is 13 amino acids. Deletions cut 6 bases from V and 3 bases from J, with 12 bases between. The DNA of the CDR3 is TGTGCCAGCAGGCCAGGAGGGCTCTACGAGCAGTACTTC. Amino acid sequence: CASRPGGLYEQYF.

The CDR3 loop is CASNPWRGTSGSTGELFF. DNA of the CDR3: TGTGCCAGCAACCCTTGGCGGGGGACTAGCGGGAGCACCGGGGAGCTGTTTTTT. The rearrangement joins TRBV5-4 to TRBJ2-2; TRBD2 aligns across 14 bases. V lost 6 bases, J lost 4 bases, and 11 bases stayed unmatched. Germline V lookup: CDR1 SGHNT, CDR2 YYREEE (reference sequence). There are 18 residues in the CDR3. Drawing the rest from reference TRBV5-4 and TRBJ2-2, the complete variable domain is ETGVTQSPTHLIKTRGQQVTLRCSSQSGHNTVSWYQQALGQGPQFIFQYYREEENGRGNFPPRFSGLQFPNYSSELNVNALELDDSALYLCASNPWRGTSGSTGELFFGEGSRLTVL.

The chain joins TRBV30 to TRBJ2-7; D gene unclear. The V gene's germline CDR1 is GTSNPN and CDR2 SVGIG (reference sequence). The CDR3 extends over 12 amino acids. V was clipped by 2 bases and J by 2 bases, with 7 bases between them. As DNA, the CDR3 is TGTGCCTGGAGTAGAGGTGCCTACGAGCAGTACTTC. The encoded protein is CAWSRGAYEQYF.

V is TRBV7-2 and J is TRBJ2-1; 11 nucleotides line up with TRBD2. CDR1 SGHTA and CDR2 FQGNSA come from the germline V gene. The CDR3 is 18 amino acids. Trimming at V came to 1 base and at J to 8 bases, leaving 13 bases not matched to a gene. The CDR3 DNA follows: TGTGCCAGCAGCTTAGTGGTGGCTAGCGGGGGGCGCTTACATGAGCAGTTCTTC. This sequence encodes CASSLVVASGGRLHEQFF.